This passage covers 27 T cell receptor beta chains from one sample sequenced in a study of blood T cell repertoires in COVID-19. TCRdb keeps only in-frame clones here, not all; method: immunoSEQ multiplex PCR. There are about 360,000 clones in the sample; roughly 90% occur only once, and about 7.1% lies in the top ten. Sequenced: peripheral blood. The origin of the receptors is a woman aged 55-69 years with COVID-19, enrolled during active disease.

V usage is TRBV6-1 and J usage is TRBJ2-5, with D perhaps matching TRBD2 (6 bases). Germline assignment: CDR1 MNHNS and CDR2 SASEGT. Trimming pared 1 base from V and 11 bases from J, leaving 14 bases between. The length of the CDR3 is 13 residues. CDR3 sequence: CASSEVRTGEQYF. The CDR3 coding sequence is TGTGCCAGCAGTGAAGTCAGGACGGGGGAGCAGTACTTC.

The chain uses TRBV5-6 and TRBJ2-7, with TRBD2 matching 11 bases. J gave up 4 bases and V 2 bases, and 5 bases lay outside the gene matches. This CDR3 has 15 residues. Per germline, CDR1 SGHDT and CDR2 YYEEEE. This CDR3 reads CASSLDSGGAYEQYF. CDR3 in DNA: TGTGCCAGCAGCTTAGATAGCGGGGGGGCGTACGAGCAGTACTTC.

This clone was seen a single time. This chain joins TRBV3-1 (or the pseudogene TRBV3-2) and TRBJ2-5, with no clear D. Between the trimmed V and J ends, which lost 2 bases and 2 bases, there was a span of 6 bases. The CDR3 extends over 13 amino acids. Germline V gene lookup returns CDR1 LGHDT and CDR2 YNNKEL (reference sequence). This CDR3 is CASSQPPQETQYF. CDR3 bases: TGTGCCAGCAGCCAACCCCCTCAAGAGACCCAGTACTTC.

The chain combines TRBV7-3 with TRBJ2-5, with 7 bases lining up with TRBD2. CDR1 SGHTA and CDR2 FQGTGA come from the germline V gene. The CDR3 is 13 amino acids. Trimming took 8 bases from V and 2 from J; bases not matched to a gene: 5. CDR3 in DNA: TGTGCCAGCTCCGTGGGGGGGCAAGAGACCCAGTACTTC. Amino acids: CASSVGGQETQYF.

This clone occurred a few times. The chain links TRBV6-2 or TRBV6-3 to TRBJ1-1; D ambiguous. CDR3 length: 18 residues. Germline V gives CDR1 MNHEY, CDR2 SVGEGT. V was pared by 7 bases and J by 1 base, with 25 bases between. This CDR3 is CASTPVVAFADENTEAFF. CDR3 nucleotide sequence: TGTGCCAGCACCCCGGTCGTAGCGTTTGCAGATGAGAACACTGAAGCTTTCTTT.

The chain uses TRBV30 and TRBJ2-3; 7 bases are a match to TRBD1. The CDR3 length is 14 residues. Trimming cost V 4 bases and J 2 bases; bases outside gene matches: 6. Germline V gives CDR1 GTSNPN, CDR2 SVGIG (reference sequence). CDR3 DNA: TGTGCCTGGAAGACAGGGCGGGTCACAGATACGCAGTATTTT. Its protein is CAWKTGRVTDTQYF.

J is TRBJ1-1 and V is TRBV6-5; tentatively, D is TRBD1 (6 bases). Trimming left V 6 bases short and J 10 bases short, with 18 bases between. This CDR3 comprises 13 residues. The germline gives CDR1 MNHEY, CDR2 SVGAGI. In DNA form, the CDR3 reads TGTGCCAGCAGCGACTGGACAGCAAGTAGAGCTTTCTTT. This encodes CASSDWTASRAFF.

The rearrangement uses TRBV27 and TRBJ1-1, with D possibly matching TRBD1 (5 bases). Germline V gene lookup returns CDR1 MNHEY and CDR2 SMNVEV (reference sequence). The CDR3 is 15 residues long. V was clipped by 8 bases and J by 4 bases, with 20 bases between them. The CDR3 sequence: CASYPRQGGSTEAFF. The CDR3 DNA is TGTGCCAGCTACCCGCGGCAGGGAGGTTCCACTGAAGCTTTCTTT.

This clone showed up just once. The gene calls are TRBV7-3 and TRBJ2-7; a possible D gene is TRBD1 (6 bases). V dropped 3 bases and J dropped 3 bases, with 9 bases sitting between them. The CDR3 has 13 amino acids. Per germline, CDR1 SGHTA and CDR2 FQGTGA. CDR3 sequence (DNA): TGTGCCAGCAGCTTCCCGGACAGCTACGAGCAGTACTTC. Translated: CASSFPDSYEQYF.

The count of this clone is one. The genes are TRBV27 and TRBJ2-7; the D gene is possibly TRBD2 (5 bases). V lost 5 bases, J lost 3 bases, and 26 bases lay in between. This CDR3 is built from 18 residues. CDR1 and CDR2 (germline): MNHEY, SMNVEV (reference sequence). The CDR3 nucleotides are TGTGCCAGCAGTCAAACTTCTAATAGCGTATGGGTTCTCTACGAGCAGTACTTC. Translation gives CASSQTSNSVWVLYEQYF.

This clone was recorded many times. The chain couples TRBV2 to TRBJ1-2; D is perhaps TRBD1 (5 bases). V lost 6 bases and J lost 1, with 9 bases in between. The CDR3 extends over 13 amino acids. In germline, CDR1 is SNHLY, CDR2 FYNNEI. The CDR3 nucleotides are TGTGCCAGCAGAAGAGACAGTAACTATGGCTACACCTTC. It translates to CASRRDSNYGYTF.

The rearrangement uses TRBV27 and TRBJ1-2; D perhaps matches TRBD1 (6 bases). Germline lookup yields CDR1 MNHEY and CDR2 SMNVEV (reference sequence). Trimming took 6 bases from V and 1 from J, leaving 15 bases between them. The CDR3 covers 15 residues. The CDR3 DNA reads TGTGCCAGCAGAGTGGACAGAACCGTTAACTATGGCTACACCTTC. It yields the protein CASRVDRTVNYGYTF.

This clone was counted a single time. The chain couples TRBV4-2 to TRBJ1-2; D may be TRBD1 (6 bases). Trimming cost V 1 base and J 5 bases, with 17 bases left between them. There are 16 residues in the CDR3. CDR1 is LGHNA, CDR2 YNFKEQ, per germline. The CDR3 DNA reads TGTGCCAGCAGCCAAGCTCTTACAGGGACGGGATATGGCTACACCTTC. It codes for CASSQALTGTGYGYTF.

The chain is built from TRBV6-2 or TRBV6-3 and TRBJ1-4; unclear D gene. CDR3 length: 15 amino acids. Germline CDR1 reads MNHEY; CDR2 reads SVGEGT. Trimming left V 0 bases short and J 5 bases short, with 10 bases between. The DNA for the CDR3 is TGTGCCAGCAGTTACTCAGAGACTGACAATGAAAAACTGTTTTTT. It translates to CASSYSETDNEKLFF.

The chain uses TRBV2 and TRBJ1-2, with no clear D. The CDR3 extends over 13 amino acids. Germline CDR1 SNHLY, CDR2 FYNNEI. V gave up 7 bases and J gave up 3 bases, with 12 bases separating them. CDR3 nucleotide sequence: TGTGCCAGCAAGGAGGGAGCGGACTATGGCTACACCTTC. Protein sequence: CASKEGADYGYTF.

This chain's CDR3 is CASSPGGFNSPLHF. DNA for the CDR3: TGTGCCAGCAGCCCAGGTGGATTCAATTCACCCCTCCACTTT. The rearrangement joins TRBV11-3 to TRBJ1-6; D gene uncertain. Trimming took 5 bases from V and 7 from J, leaving 12 bases between them. The CDR3 covers 14 residues. CDR1 is SGHNT and CDR2 is YENEEA in the germline V gene.

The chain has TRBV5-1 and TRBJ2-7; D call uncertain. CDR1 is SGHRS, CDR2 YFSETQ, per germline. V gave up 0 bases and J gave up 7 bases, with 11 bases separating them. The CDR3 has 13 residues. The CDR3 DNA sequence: TGCGCCAGCAGCTTGGACCCCGCGAGTGAGCAGTACTTC. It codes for CASSLDPASEQYF.

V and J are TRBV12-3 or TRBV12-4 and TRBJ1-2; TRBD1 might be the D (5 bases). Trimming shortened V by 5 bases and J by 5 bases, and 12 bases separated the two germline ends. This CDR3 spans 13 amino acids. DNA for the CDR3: TGTGCCAGCAGTGCGGGGGGTGGGTATGGCTACACCTTC. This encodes CASSAGGGYGYTF.

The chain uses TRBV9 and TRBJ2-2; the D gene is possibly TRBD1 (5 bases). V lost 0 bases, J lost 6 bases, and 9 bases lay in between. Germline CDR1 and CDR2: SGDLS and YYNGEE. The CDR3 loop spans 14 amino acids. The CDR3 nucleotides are TGTGCCAGCAGCGTAGATCAGGGTTCCGGGGAGCTGTTTTTT. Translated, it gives CASSVDQGSGELFF.

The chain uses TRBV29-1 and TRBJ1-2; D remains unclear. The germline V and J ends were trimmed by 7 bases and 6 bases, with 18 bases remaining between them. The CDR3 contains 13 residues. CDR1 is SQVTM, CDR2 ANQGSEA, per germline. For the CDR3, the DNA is TGCAGCGCCGATGTTGGCGCGGTCGATGGCTACACCTTC. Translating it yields CSADVGAVDGYTF.

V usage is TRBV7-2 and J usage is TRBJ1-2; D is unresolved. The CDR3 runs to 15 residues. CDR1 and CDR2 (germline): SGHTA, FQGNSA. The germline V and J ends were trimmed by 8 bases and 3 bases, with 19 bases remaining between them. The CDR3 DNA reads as TGTGCCAGCCACCTCCAGTTTGGACTCGACTATGGCTACACCTTC. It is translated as CASHLQFGLDYGYTF.

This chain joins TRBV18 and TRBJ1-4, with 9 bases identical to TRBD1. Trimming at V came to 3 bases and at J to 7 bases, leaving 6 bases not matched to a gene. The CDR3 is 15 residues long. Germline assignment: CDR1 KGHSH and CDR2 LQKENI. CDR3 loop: CASSPPGQGREKLFF. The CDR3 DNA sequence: TGTGCCAGCTCACCCCCGGGACAGGGTCGTGAAAAACTGTTTTTT.

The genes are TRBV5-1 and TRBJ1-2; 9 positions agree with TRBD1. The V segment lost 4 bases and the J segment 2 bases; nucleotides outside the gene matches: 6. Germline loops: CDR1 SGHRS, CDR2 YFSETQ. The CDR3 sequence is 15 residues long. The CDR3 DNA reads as TGCGCCAGCAGCCAAGACGGACAGGGGAACTATGGCTACACCTTC. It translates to CASSQDGQGNYGYTF.

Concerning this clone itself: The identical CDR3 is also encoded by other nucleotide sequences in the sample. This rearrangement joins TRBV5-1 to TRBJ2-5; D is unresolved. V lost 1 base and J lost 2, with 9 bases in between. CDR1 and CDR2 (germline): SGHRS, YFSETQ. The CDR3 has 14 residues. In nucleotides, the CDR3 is TGCGCCAGCAGCTTGTCTACAGTTCAAGAGACCCAGTACTTC. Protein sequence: CASSLSTVQETQYF.

The CDR3 coding sequence is TGCAGCGTGGGAACAGGGGGCTACGAGCAGTACTTC. Translation gives CSVGTGGYEQYF. The rearrangement uses TRBV29-1 and TRBJ2-7; TRBD1 matches at 8 bases. The CDR3 sequence is 12 residues long. Per the germline V gene, CDR1 is SQVTM and CDR2 is ANQGSEA. Unmatched junction bases numbered 4, after V lost 6 bases and J lost 3 bases.

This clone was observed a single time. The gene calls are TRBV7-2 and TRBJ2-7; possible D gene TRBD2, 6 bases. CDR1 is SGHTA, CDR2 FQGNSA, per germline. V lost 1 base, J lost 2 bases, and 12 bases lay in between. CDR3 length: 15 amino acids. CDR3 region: CASSLVIGLTYEQYF. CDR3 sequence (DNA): TGTGCCAGCAGCTTAGTTATAGGACTAACCTACGAGCAGTACTTC.

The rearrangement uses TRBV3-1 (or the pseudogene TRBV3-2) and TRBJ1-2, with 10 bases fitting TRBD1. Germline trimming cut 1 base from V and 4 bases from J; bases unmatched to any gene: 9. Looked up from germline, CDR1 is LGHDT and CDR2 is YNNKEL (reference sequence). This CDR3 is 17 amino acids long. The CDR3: CASSQGGQGISGYGYTF. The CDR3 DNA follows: TGTGCCAGCAGCCAAGGGGGACAGGGGATTTCTGGCTATGGCTACACCTTC.